This TCR beta chain was retrieved from a study of Ad26.COV2.S vaccination and SARS-CoV-2 variants. Treatment indicated: roughly 20 received Ad26.COV2.S at low or high dose, single or two shots; about 5 received placebo; per-sample allocation not given. The investigators took samples on day 63 after the first vaccine or placebo injection. TCRdb's table, derived via immunoSEQ multiplex PCR, lists solely in-frame clones and lacks some. The sample has roughly 330,000 clones; almost 90% are singletons. V lost 5 bases, J lost 7 bases, and 14 bases lay in between. Germline values: CDR1 LGHNT, CDR2 FRNRAP. This CDR3 has 13 amino acids.

Sequenced here: peripheral blood, sampled in a trial of Ad26.COV2.S vaccine versus placebo. V and J are TRBV12-5 and TRBJ1-1; D is unresolved. The TCR originated in a person between 18 and 65 years old who received the Ad26.COV2.S COVID-19 vaccine or a placebo. The CDR3 DNA reads TGTGCTAGTGGTCTCTCTGGACGGATTGAAGCTTTCTTT. Protein sequence: CASGLSGRIEAFF.